The 29 T cell receptor beta chains below all came from one sample that was sequenced in a study of T cells in Graves' hyperthyroidism and ophthalmopathy. RNA transcripts gave rise to amplified TCR beta CDR3 regions. During a first-round RT-PCR of the TCR CDR3, the HTBI primer set was used. TCRdb re-called the multiplex PCR reads through MiXCR, storing one row per CDR3 protein. The table records hundreds of thousands of distinct CDR3 sequences, over 15% of them present only once. The sequenced sample was blood. The receptors come from a woman in her forties or fifties with Graves' hyperthyroidism that later progressed to Graves' ophthalmopathy.

The genes are TRBV2 and TRBJ1-1; D is perhaps TRBD1 (6 bases). The CDR3 is made up of 12 amino acids. Germline V CDR1 and CDR2: SNHLY, FYNNEI. V lost 9 bases, J lost 1 base, and 9 bases lay in between. This CDR3 reads CARGGANTEAFF. The CDR3 region has the DNA TGTGCCAGGGGGGGGGCGAACACTGAAGCTTTCTTT.

This clonotype was counted a few times. CDR3 DNA: TGTGCCAGCAGTCCCCGACAGGGGACTCGTCAGCCCCAGCATTTT. Translation gives CASSPRQGTRQPQHF. This chain links TRBV27 with TRBJ1-5; 8 nucleotides match TRBD1. After removal of 5 bases from V and 6 bases from J, the junction contained 9 bases not matched to a gene. The CDR3 is 15 residues long. Germline loops: CDR1 MNHEY, CDR2 SMNVEV (reference sequence).

This clonotype came up many times. The rearrangement links TRBV12-3 or TRBV12-4 to TRBJ1-1; 8 nucleotides line up with TRBD1. Trimming at V came to 9 bases and at J to 12 bases, leaving 9 bases not matched to a gene. This CDR3 has 11 amino acids. In DNA, the CDR3 is TGTGCCAGTCACAGGGGGGATCTGACTTTCTTT. This gives the protein CASHRGDLTFF.

This clonotype has a handful of counts. This sequence joins TRBV15 and TRBJ2-3; maybe TRBD2 (6 bases). V was trimmed by 0 bases and J by 0 bases, leaving 7 bases between them. Looked up from germline, CDR1 is LNHNV and CDR2 is YYDKDF (reference sequence). CDR3 length: 15 amino acids. CDR3 sequence (DNA): TGTGCCACCAGCAGAGATGGACTAAGCACAGATACGCAGTATTTT. As protein: CATSRDGLSTDTQYF.

This clonotype was detected ten times or more. The rearrangement joins TRBV5-1 to TRBJ2-6; D is ambiguous. The ends were cut back, 0 bases at V and 4 bases at J, with 11 bases in the middle. This CDR3 is built from 16 residues. Germline V CDR1 and CDR2: SGHRS, YFSETQ. CDR3 DNA sequence: TGCGCCAGCAGCTTGGACCGGCTCGACGGGGCCAACGTCCTGACTTTC. Translated, it gives CASSLDRLDGANVLTF.

This clonotype occurred a few times. The CDR3 region is CAWSAYAGRMVEQYF. In DNA, the CDR3 is TGTGCCTGGAGTGCCTATGCTGGACGCATGGTCGAGCAGTACTTC. The J gene is TRBJ2-7, the V gene TRBV30; D gene ambiguous. The CDR3 has 15 residues. The V gene's germline CDR1 is GTSNPN and CDR2 SVGIG (reference sequence). V was clipped by 1 base and J by 6 bases, with 19 bases between them.

This clonotype was counted ten times or more. The chain has TRBV11-2 and TRBJ1-1; possibly TRBD1 for D (5 bases). Trimming pared 3 bases from V and 2 bases from J, leaving 13 bases between. The germline V gene has CDR1 SGHAT and CDR2 FQNNGV. This CDR3 spans 15 amino acids. CDR3 in amino acids: CASSFGGAVNTEAFF. CDR3 bases: TGTGCCAGCAGCTTCGGTGGGGCTGTAAACACTGAAGCTTTCTTT. Looking up the rest from reference TRBV11-2 and TRBJ1-1 gives the full variable domain: EAGVAQSPRYKIIEKRQSVAFWCNPISGHATLYWYQQILGQGPKLLIQFQNNGVVDDSQLPKDRFSAERLKGVDSTLKIQPAKLEDSAVYLCASSFGGAVNTEAFFGQGTRLTVV.

This clonotype was detected once. One end of the junction does not line up with germline, which may come from a read error. The chain joins TRBV5-5 to TRBJ1-2; 9 bases fit TRBD1. The CDR3 spans 17 residues. Germline CDR1 and CDR2: SGHKS and YYEKEE (reference sequence). Here the CDR3 DNA reads TGCGCCAGCAGCCAAGTTACAGGGGGCTTTTCTAACTATGGCTACACCTTC. Amino acids: CASSQVTGGFSNYGYTF.

The chain carries TRBV19 and TRBJ2-2, with 8 positions matching TRBD1. This CDR3 is 17 amino acids long. In germline, CDR1 is LNHDA, CDR2 SQIVND (reference sequence). V lost 6 bases and J lost 0; bases outside the gene matches: 9. Written as DNA, the CDR3 is TGTGCCAGTAGCAGGGACAGGACATTCGCGAACACCGGGGAGCTGTTTTTT. Its translation: CASSRDRTFANTGELFF.

The rearrangement uses TRBV20-1 and TRBJ1-6, with 7 nucleotides matching TRBD1. The trim removed 5 bases at V and 6 bases at J, leaving 4 bases unmatched. CDR3 length equals 13 residues. The germline CDR1 and CDR2 sequences are DFQATT and SNEGSKA (reference sequence). CDR3 amino acids: CSALTGRNSPLHF. The CDR3 nucleotides read TGCAGTGCTCTGACAGGGCGTAATTCACCCCTCCACTTT.

This clonotype was seen a handful of times. One junction end disagrees with the germline gene, perhaps due to a read error. V is TRBV7-3 and J is TRBJ1-1; D ambiguous. This CDR3 has 12 residues. Per the germline V gene, CDR1 is SGHTA and CDR2 is FQGTGA. CDR3 protein: CASSFGYTEALF. CDR3 bases: TGTGCCAGCAGCTTTGGGTACACTGAAGCTCTCTTT.

Many counts were recorded for this clonotype. The chain has TRBV30 and TRBJ1-1; D not certain. V was cut by 3 bases and J by 6 bases, with 11 bases left in between. Germline CDR1 GTSNPN, CDR2 SVGIG (reference sequence). The CDR3 totals 12 residues. The CDR3 DNA is TGTGCCTGGAGCATGGGGAGGGCTGAAGCTTTCTTT. Residues: CAWSMGRAEAFF.

This clonotype was detected many times. CDR3 protein: CASRGGASYEQYF. The CDR3 DNA reads as TGTGCCAGCAGAGGAGGGGCCTCCTACGAGCAGTACTTC. This rearrangement joins TRBV6-1 to TRBJ2-7; possibly TRBD2 for D (6 bases). Per the germline V gene, CDR1 is MNHNS and CDR2 is SASEGT. There are 13 residues in the CDR3. The ends were cut back, 6 bases at V and 0 bases at J, with 9 bases in the middle.

This clonotype was seen repeatedly, ten times or more. The gene calls are TRBV20-1 and TRBJ2-7; the match to TRBD1 covers 8 bases. Trimming cost V 4 bases and J 2 bases; bases outside gene matches: 7. This CDR3 has 14 residues. CDR1 is DFQATT and CDR2 is SNEGSKA in the germline V gene (reference sequence). The CDR3 is CSANSGQATYEQYF. CDR3 sequence (DNA): TGCAGTGCTAACTCGGGACAGGCCACCTACGAGCAGTACTTC.

This chain connects TRBV7-9 to TRBJ1-3; no clear D gene. With 4 bases removed from V and 6 bases from J, the gap between germline ends came to 7 bases. CDR1 is SEHNR, CDR2 FQNEAQ, per germline (reference sequence). This CDR3 is 12 amino acids long. CDR3 in DNA: TGTGCCAGCAGCTCAGCGGAAAACACCATATATTTT. It specifies CASSSAENTIYF.

Note on this clonotype: One base away lies a much larger clone, so this may be a sequencing read error. The V and J genes are TRBV11-2 and TRBJ1-1, with D possibly TRBD1 on 5 matching bases. The CDR3 sequence is 16 residues long. Germline V gene sequence: CDR1 SGHAT, CDR2 FQNNGV. CDR3 coding DNA: TGTGCCAGCAGCTGGGGGGACGGACGGGGGGGTCGTGAAACTTTCTTT. This gives the protein CASSWGDGRGGRETFF.

This chain links TRBV20-1 with TRBJ2-1; D is perhaps TRBD1 (6 bases). V lost 3 bases and J lost 1, with 7 bases in between. The CDR3 totals 13 residues. CDR1 is DFQATT and CDR2 is SNEGSKA in the germline V gene (reference sequence). The DNA for the CDR3 is TGCAGTGCTAGTCAGGGGTCCTACAATGAGCAGTTCTTC. Its protein is CSASQGSYNEQFF.

The chain combines TRBV3-1 with TRBJ2-7; D is unclear. The CDR3 covers 18 residues. Trimming pared 0 bases from V and 0 bases from J, leaving 18 bases between. In germline, CDR1 is LGHDT, CDR2 YNNKEL (reference sequence). CDR3 nucleotide sequence: TGTGCCAGCAGCCAAGAAGCTCCGAGGCAAACCAGCTCCTACGAGCAGTACTTC. Protein sequence: CASSQEAPRQTSSYEQYF.

A few counts support this clonotype. The CDR3 here is CASSDSGRPEETQYF. In DNA form, the CDR3 reads TGTGCCAGCAGTGATTCAGGGCGCCCTGAGGAGACCCAGTACTTC. The rearrangement joins TRBV6-1 to TRBJ2-5, with D possibly being TRBD1 (5 bases). This CDR3 region has 15 residues. Trimming removed 3 bases from V and 5 bases from J, with 16 bases in between. Germline V CDR1 and CDR2: MNHNS, SASEGT.

This clonotype was counted ten times or more. V is TRBV2 and J is TRBJ1-3; D may be TRBD1 (6 bases). The length of the CDR3 is 16 residues. V shed 1 base and J shed 2 bases, with 12 bases lying between them. The germline V gene encodes CDR1 SNHLY and CDR2 FYNNEI. CDR3 amino acids: CASSEDAGVAGNTIYF. The CDR3 DNA follows: TGTGCCAGCAGTGAAGATGCAGGGGTGGCTGGAAACACCATATATTTT.

The V call is TRBV12-3 or TRBV12-4, the J call TRBJ1-2, with a tentative D call TRBD1 (6 bases). V was trimmed by 6 bases and J by 8 bases, leaving 16 bases between them. This CDR3 has 13 amino acids. CDR3 region: CASSLQGRWGYTF. The CDR3 DNA reads as TGTGCCAGCAGCTTACAGGGTCGATGGGGCTACACCTTC.

Ten or more counts support this clonotype. This chain uses TRBV3-1 with TRBJ1-1, with D perhaps TRBD1 (5 bases). The V end was cut by 3 bases, the J end by 1 base, with 6 bases between. The length of the CDR3 is 13 residues. The germline gives CDR1 LGHDT, CDR2 YNNKEL (reference sequence). CDR3 in DNA: TGTGCCAGCAGCCATGGGGCGAACACTGAAGCTTTCTTT. Residues: CASSHGANTEAFF.

In its sample, this clonotype was seen a few times. The chain combines TRBV30 with TRBJ1-1; a weak D match, TRBD1 (6 bases). Looked up from germline, CDR1 is GTSNPN and CDR2 is SVGIG (reference sequence). The CDR3 runs to 14 residues. Trimming shortened V by 1 base and J by 4 bases, and 13 bases separated the two germline ends. For the CDR3, the DNA is TGTGCCTGGAGTGAAACCAGGGGTCCCACTGAAGCTTTCTTT. Its translation: CAWSETRGPTEAFF. Supplemented by reference TRBV30 and TRBJ1-1, the full variable domain reads SQTIHQWPATLVQPVGSPLSLECTVEGTSNPNLYWYRQAAGRGLQLLFYSVGIGQISSEVPQNLSASRPQDRQFILSSKKLLLSDSGFYLCAWSETRGPTEAFFGQGTRLTVV.

The gene calls are TRBV24-1 and TRBJ1-4; no reliable D call. CDR1 and CDR2 (germline): KGHDR, SFDVKD. V was cut by 4 bases and J by 4 bases, with 15 bases left in between. CDR3 size: 16 residues. This CDR3 is CATSDLGSPVNEKLFF. The CDR3, as DNA: TGTGCCACCAGTGACCTCGGGAGTCCCGTTAATGAAAAACTGTTTTTT.

This rearrangement joins TRBV29-1 to TRBJ1-2, with TRBD1 matching 7 bases. The V gene's germline CDR1 is SQVTM and CDR2 ANQGSEA. The CDR3 contains 13 residues. The junction had 6 bases not matched to a gene; V was cut back by 4 bases and J by 4 bases. CDR3 nucleotides: TGCAGCGTTGCGGCAGGGGGGGCCTATGGCTACACCTTC. Encoded protein: CSVAAGGAYGYTF.

This clonotype was found a few times. This chain joins TRBV9 and TRBJ1-3; no clear D. Germline CDR1 is SGDLS and CDR2 is YYNGEE. The CDR3 has 15 amino acids. Trimming pared 3 bases from V and 0 bases from J, leaving 10 bases between. CDR3 DNA sequence: TGTGCCAGCAGCGCCGACCCCCACTCTGGAAACACCATATATTTT. This codes for CASSADPHSGNTIYF.

This clonotype showed up just a few times. The chain is built from TRBV6-1 and TRBJ1-5; no reliable D call. Germline values: CDR1 MNHNS, CDR2 SASEGT. The V end was cut by 2 bases, the J end by 4 bases, with 12 bases between. The CDR3 loop spans 15 amino acids. CDR3 residues: CASSERPDYNQPQHF. The CDR3 nucleotides read TGTGCCAGCAGTGAAAGGCCAGACTATAATCAGCCCCAGCATTTT.

The chain couples TRBV6-1 to TRBJ2-7; D is ambiguous. Trimming shortened V by 5 bases and J by 2 bases, and 10 bases separated the two germline ends. The CDR3 spans 13 residues. The germline V gene encodes CDR1 MNHNS and CDR2 SASEGT. The CDR3 DNA sequence: TGTGCCAGCAGTTCAGCTATTCCCTACGAGCAGTACTTC. It is translated as CASSSAIPYEQYF.

This clonotype came up a few times. The chain has TRBV2 and TRBJ2-7; D possibly corresponds to TRBD1 (6 bases). Trimming took 8 bases from V and 7 from J, leaving 15 bases between them. The CDR3 runs 12 residues. The germline V gene has CDR1 SNHLY and CDR2 FYNNEI. The CDR3 DNA sequence: TGTGCCAGCGCATCAGGGGTGTGGGAGCAGTACTTC. Protein product: CASASGVWEQYF.